This section outlines one T cell receptor beta chain sequence together with its context. The source of the sample is a study of OX40 agonist ivuxolimab in advanced cancers. About the study: Patients were treated with ivuxolimab, an agonistic anti-OX40 (CD134) antibody. Eligibility admitted prior anti-PD-1, anti-PD-L1 or anti-CTLA-4 therapy; 30% to 40% had some. Participants averaged roughly 57 years of age (range roughly 23 to 85) and were around 80% male. Ivuxolimab was administered intravenously to patients at 0.01 to 10 mg/kg every 2 weeks.

Generated by immunoSEQ multiplex PCR, the TCRdb table keeps only in-frame clones and is missing some. Here the sample spans tens of thousands of clones, more than 70% being singletons. This CDR3 has 14 amino acids. This material consisted of CD4+ or CD8+ T cells sorted from blood, taken in a trial of the OX40 agonist ivuxolimab. The clonotype was recovered from an adult with an advanced solid tumor such as melanoma, head and neck, liver or kidney cancer. The gene calls are TRBV21-1 and TRBJ2-7; the table's D call TRBD1 went unverified against the DNA. TRBV21-1 is described as a pseudogene. The CDR3 reads CASSKSGAAYEQYF. CDR3 DNA sequence: TGTGCCAGCAGCAAATCAGGGGCGGCCTACGAGCAGTACTTC.